The source of this T cell receptor beta chain is a study of cytomegalovirus exposure and HLA in healthy donors. As regards this clone: Its antigen is as yet unknown.

Findings of the study overall: In an earlier analysis, most TCR beta V segments were productive about 90% or about 30% of the time.

The donors (healthy individuals) were bone marrow donors. A multiplex PCR was run with 60 Vbeta primers and 13 Jbeta primers. The table came from immunoSEQ multiplex PCR; TCRdb's copy has only in-frame clones and leaves some out. This sample's table has fewer than 70,000 clones. The TCR was taken from a woman between 18 and 29 years old in good health and CMV-seronegative. Sequencing was carried out using PBMCs.

The chain's CDR3 is CASSVGADSYEQYF. In nucleotides, the CDR3 is TGTGCCAGCAGCGTAGGGGCCGACTCCTACGAGCAGTACTTC. The genes are TRBV9 and TRBJ2-7; D is unclear. Germline V gives CDR1 SGDLS, CDR2 YYNGEE. V was cut by 0 bases and J by 0 bases, with 7 bases left in between. The CDR3 runs 14 residues.